What follows is one T cell receptor (beta chain) and its context. Enrolment of Seattle patients took place during active infection, and they were followed longitudinally. CDR1 is SGHRS, CDR2 YFSETQ, per germline. The CDR3 consists of 17 residues. V was clipped by 0 bases and J by 5 bases, with 18 bases between them. This sample was included in a study of blood T cell repertoires in COVID-19. Study-level information: From the United States, Italy and Spain came samples of acute and convalescent COVID-19. The cDNA or gDNA used as material had been derived from T cells, B-cell-depleted T cells, or PBMCs.

Libraries were prepared by immunoSEQ multiplex PCR; TCRdb keeps only in-frame clonotypes and omits some of them. The sample contains about 410,000 clones, about nine tenths of which appear only once. This TCR was recovered from a woman aged 40-49 years with COVID-19, enrolled during active disease. V is TRBV5-1 and J is TRBJ1-5, with no clear D. Material: peripheral blood. The CDR3 sequence is CASSLGSVEGGYQPQHF. CDR3 nucleotide sequence: TGCGCCAGCAGCTTGGGATCCGTCGAGGGAGGATATCAGCCCCAGCATTTT.